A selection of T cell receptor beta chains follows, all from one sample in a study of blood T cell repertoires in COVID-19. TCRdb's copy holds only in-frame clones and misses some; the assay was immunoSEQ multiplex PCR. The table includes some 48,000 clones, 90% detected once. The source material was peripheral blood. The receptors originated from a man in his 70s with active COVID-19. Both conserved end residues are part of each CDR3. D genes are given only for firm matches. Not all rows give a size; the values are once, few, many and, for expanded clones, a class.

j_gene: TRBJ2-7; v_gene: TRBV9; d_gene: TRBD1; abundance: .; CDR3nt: TGTGCCAGCAGCAATGAGGGACAGGGGTACTCCGAGCAGTACTTC; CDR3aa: CASSNEGQGYSEQYF
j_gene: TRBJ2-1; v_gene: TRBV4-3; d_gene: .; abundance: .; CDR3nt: TGCGCCAGCAGCCAAGATAAGAGCTCCTACAATGAGCAGTTCTTC; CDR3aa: CASSQDKSSYNEQFF
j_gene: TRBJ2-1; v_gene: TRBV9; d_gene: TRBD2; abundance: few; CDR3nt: TGTGCCAGCAGCGTAGGCGGGAGTCAGGGCAATGAGCAGTTCTTC; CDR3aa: CASSVGGSQGNEQFF
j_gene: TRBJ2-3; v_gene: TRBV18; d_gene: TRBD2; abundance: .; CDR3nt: TGTGCCAGCTCTCAACGTCTAGCGGCCACAGATACGCAGTATTTT; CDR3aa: CASSQRLAATDTQYF
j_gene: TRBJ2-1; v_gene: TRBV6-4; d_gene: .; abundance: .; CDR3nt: TGTGCCAGCAGCTCCCAAAGCGGCCATTACAATGAGCAGTTCTTC; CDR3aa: CASSSQSGHYNEQFF
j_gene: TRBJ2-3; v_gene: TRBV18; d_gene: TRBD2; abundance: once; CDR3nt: TGTGCCAGCTCACCAAAAGCGACTAGCGGGACGACTAGCACAGATACGCAGTATTTT; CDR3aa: CASSPKATSGTTSTDTQYF
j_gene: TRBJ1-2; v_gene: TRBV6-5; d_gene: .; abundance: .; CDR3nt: TGTGCCAGCAGCTCTCCCCGAGGCTATGGCTACACCTTC; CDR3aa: CASSSPRGYGYTF
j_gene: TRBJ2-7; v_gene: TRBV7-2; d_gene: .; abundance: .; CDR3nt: TGTGCCAGCAGCTTAGGGGTTACAGGGGAGCAGTACTTC; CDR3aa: CASSLGVTGEQYF
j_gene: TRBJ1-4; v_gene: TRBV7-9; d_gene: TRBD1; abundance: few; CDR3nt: TGTGCCAGCAGTCACGCCGGGACAGTCAGTGAAAAACTGTTTTTT; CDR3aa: CASSHAGTVSEKLFF
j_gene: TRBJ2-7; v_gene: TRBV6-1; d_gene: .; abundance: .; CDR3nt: TGTGCCAGCAGTGAAGTATTAACGTCCGGGACCTACGAGCAGTACTTC; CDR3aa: CASSEVLTSGTYEQYF
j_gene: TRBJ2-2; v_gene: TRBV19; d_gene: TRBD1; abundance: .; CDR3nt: TGTGCCAGTAGTATAACAGGGGACACCGGGGAGCTGTTTTTT; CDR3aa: CASSITGDTGELFF
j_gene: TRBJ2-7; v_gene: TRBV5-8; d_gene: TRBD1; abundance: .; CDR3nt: TGTGCCAGCAGCAGGACAGGGGCCTACGAGCAGTACTTC; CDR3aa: CASSRTGAYEQYF